This T cell receptor (beta chain) derives from a study of identical twins. Whole-study results and caveats: Beta out-of-frame twin sharing showed a weaker excess. Where out-of-frame alpha sequences were twin-shared, they showed excess low generation probability. Findings depended on cross-sectional statistics rather than tracking the same donors.

This clonotype was observed many times. Its target is unknown. Carrying unique molecular identifiers, the cDNA also gained a universal primer site through template switching. A single record per CDR3 protein comes from TCRdb applying MiXCR to the 5' RACE reads. The sample carries about 660,000 distinct CDR3 sequences, 8% to 9% recorded once. Germline V lookup: CDR1 ENHRY, CDR2 SYGVKD. V lost 7 bases and J 4 bases, leaving 11 bases between the germline ends. The CDR3 is 13 amino acids. This sample was shared with a second study, whose subject was yellow fever vaccine responses in identical twins.

This sequence joins TRBV10-3 and TRBJ1-5, with TRBD1 as a possible D gene (5 bases). Sequencing was carried out using PBMCs. This receptor was taken from a young woman in good health. The CDR3 bases are TGTGCCATCACCTCGGACACGAATCAGCCCCAGCATTTT. It translates to CAITSDTNQPQHF.